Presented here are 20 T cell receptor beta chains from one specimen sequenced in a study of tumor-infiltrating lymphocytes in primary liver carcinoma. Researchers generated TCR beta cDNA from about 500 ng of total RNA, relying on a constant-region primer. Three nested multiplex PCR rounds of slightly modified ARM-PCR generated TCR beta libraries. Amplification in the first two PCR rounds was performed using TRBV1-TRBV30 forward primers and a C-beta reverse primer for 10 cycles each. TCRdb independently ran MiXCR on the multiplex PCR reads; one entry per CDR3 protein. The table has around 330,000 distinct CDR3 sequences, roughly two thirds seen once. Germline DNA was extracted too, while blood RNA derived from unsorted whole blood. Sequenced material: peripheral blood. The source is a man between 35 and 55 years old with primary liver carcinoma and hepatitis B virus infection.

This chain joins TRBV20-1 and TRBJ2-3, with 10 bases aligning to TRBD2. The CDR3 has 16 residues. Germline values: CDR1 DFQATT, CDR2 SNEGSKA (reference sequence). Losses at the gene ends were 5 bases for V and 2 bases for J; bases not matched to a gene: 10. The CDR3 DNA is TGCAGTGCTCGCCCCGCACTAGCGGGGACCACAGATACGCAGTATTTT. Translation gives CSARPALAGTTDTQYF.

CDR3 sequence reads: CSVVRESGNTIYF. CDR3 DNA sequence: TGCAGCGTTGTACGAGAATCAGGAAACACCATATATTTT. The V and J genes are TRBV29-1 and TRBJ1-3; no reliable D call. The germline CDR1 and CDR2 sequences are SQVTM and ANQGSEA. The CDR3 is made up of 13 amino acids. V lost 4 bases to trimming and J lost 4 bases, with 11 bases between them.

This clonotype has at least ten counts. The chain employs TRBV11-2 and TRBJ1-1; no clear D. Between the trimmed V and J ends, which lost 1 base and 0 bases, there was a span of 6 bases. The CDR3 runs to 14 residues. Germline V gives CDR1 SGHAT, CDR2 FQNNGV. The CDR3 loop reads CASSLGGLNTEAFF. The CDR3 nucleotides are TGTGCCAGCAGCTTAGGTGGTTTGAACACTGAAGCTTTCTTT.

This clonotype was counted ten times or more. CDR3 bases: TGTGCCAGCAGCTTATACAGGGGGCCCACTGAAGCTTTCTTT. Its protein product is CASSLYRGPTEAFF. V and J are TRBV5-6 and TRBJ1-1; the match to TRBD1 covers 9 bases. The CDR3 consists of 14 residues. Germline V gene sequence: CDR1 SGHDT, CDR2 YYEEEE. V gave up 2 bases and J gave up 4 bases; unmatched junction bases: 3.

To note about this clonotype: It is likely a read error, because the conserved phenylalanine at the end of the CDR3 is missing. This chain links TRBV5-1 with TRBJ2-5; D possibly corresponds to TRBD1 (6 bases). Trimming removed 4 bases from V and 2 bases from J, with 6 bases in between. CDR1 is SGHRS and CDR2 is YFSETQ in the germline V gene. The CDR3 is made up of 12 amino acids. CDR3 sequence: CASSGQQETQYS. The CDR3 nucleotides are TGCGCCAGCAGCGGACAGCAAGAGACCCAGTACTCC.

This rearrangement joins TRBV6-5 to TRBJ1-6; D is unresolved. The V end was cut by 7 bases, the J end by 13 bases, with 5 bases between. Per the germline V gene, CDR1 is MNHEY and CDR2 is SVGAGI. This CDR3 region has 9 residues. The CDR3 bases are TGTGCCAGCAACCGCCCCCTCCACTTT. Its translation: CASNRPLHF.

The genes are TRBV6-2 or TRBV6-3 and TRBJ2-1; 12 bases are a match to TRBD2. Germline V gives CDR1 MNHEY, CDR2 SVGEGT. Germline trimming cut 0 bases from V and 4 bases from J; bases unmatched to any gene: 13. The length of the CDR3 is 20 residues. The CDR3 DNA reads TGTGCCAGCAGTTACTCCGTTCAGGGGCGGACTAGCGGGGATTACAATGAGCAGTTCTTC. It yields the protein CASSYSVQGRTSGDYNEQFF.

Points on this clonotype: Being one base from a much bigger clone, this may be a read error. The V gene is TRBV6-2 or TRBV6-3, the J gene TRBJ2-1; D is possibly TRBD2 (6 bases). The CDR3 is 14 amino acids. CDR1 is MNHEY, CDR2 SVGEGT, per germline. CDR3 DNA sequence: TGTGCCAACAGTTACCCCCCCCGCGGGGCTGAGCAGTTCTTC. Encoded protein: CANSYPPRGAEQFF.

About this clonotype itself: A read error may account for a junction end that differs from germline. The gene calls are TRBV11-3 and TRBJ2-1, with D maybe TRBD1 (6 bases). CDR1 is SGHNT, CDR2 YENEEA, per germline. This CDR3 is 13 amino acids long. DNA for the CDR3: TGTGCCAGCAGTCAAGCAGGGGTGGGTGAGCGGTTCTTC. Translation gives CASSQAGVGERFF.

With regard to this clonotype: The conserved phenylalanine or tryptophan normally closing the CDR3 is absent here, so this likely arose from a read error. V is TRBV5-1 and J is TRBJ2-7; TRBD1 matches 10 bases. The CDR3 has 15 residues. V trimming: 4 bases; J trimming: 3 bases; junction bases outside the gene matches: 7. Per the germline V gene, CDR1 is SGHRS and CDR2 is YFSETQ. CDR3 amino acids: CASSLGQGVYYEQYS. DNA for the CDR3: TGCGCCAGCAGCCTCGGACAGGGGGTCTACTACGAGCAGTACTCC.

The CDR3 bases are TGTGCCAGCAGTCACCACCCCAATGAGCAGTTCTTC. This codes for CASSHHPNEQFF. This sequence joins TRBV28 and TRBJ2-1; unclear D gene. The CDR3 extends over 12 amino acids. Germline V CDR1 and CDR2: MDHEN, SYDVKM. Trimming shortened V by 5 bases and J by 6 bases, and 8 bases separated the two germline ends. Variable domain in full (rest from reference TRBV28 and TRBJ2-1): DVKVTQSSRYLVKRTGEKVFLECVQDMDHENMFWYRQDPGLGLRLIYFSYDVKMKEKGDIPEGYSVSREKKERFSLILESASTNQTSMYLCASSHHPNEQFFGPGTRLTVL.

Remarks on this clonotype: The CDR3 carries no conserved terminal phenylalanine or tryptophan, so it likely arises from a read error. DNA for the CDR3: TGTAGGGTAGCGACAGGGAGTAAAAGTCAGCCCCAGCATTCT. Translation gives CRVATGSKSQPQHS. This chain joins TRBV29-1 and TRBJ1-5, with TRBD1 identical over 7 bases. Per germline, CDR1 SQVTM and CDR2 ANQGSEA. The CDR3 covers 14 residues.

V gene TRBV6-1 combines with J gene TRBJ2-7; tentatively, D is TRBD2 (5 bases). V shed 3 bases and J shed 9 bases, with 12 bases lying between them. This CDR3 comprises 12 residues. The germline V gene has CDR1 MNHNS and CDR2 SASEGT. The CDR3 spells CASSDEGLGQYF. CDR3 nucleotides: TGTGCCAGCAGTGATGAGGGCCTCGGGCAGTACTTC.

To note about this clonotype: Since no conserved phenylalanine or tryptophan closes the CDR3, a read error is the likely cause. The CDR3 is CASSHRDYPDTQYL. DNA for the CDR3: TGTGCCAGCAGCCACCGGGACTATCCAGATACGCAGTATCTT. The chain combines TRBV7-9 with TRBJ2-3, with 7 positions matching TRBD2. The CDR3 loop spans 14 amino acids. V shed 5 bases and J 4 bases; nucleotides not matched to a gene: 6. Germline V gene lookup returns CDR1 SEHNR and CDR2 FQNEAQ (reference sequence).

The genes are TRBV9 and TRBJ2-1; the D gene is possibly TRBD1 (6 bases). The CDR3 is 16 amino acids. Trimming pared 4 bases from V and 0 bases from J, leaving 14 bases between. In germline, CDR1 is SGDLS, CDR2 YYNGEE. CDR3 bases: TGTGCCAGCAGCCGCACAGGGTCTCCCTCCTACAATGAGCAGTTCTTC. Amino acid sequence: CASSRTGSPSYNEQFF.

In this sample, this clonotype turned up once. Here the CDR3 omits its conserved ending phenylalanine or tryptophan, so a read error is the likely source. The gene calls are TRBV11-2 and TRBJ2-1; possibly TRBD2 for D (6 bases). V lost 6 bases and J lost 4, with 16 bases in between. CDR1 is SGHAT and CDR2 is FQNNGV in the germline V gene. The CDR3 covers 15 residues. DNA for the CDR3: TGTGCCAGCAGTAGTGGACGGGGAGGATACAATGAGCAGTTCCTC. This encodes CASSSGRGGYNEQFL.

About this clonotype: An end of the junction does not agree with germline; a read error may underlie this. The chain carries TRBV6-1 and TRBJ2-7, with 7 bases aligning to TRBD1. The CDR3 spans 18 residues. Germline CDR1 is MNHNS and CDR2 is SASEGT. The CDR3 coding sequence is TGTGCCGGCAGTGAAGAGTCAAACAGGGGTATGGGCTCCTACGAGCAATACTTC. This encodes CAGSEESNRGMGSYEQYF.

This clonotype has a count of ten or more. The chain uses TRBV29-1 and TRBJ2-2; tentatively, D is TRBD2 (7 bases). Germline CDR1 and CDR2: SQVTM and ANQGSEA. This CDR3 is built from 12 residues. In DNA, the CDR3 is TGCAGAGAGGGGGGGGGAACCGGGGAGCTGTTTTTT. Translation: CREGGGTGELFF.

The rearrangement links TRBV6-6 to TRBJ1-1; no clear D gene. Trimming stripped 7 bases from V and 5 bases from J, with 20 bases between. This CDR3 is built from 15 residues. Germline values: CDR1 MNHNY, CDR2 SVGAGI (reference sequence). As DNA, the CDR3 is TGTGCCAGCAACCAATGGGCAGATGGGAGTACTGAAGCTTTCTTT. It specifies CASNQWADGSTEAFF.

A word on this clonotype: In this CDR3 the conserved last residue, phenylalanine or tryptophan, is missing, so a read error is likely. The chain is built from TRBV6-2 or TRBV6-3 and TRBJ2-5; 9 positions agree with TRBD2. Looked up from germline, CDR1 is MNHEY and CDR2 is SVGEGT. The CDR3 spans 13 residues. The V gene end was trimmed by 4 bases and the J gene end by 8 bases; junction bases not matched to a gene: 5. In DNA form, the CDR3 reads TGTGCCAGCAGTTCCGGACTAGCGCACACCCAGTACTTA. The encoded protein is CASSSGLAHTQYL.